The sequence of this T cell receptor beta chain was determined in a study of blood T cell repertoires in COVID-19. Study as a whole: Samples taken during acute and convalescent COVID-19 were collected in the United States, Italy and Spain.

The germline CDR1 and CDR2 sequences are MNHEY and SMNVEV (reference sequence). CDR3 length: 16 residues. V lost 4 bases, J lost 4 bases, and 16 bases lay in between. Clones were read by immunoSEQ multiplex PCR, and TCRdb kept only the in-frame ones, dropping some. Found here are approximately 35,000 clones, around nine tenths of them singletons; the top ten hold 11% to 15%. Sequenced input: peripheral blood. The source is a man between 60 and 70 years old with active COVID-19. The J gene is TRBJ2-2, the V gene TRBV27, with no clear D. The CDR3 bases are TGTGCCAGCAGTTCGCTTGTTTCACGAGCCACCGGGGAGCTGTTTTTT. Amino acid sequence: CASSSLVSRATGELFF.